The sequence of this T cell receptor (beta chain) was determined in a study of blood T cell repertoires in COVID-19. Background on the study: Italy, Spain and the United States were the sources of the convalescent and acute COVID-19 samples. The analysed material was cDNA or gDNA that came from T cells, B-cell-depleted T cells, or PBMCs.

From germline, CDR1 is SGHTA and CDR2 FQGNSA. The CDR3 sequence is 13 residues long. V gave up 5 bases and J gave up 4 bases; unmatched junction bases: 2. In the original analysis: Nucleated cell number was recorded as an estimate derived from reference gene primer amplification. Sequenced by immunoSEQ multiplex PCR; TCRdb stores in-frame clones only, minus some. V and J calls and clone size are copied from that table; D and trimming were computed from the DNA. Of about 200,000 clones in the sample, approximately 85% are singletons; the top ten hold less than 8%. The chain recombines TRBV7-2 with TRBJ2-1; 7 nucleotides align to TRBD1. The receptor was derived from a woman aged 45-59 years with active or convalescent COVID-19. The sequenced sample consisted of peripheral blood. The CDR3 region is CASSRTGYNEQFF. DNA for the CDR3: TGTGCCAGCAGCAGGACAGGATACAATGAGCAGTTCTTC.